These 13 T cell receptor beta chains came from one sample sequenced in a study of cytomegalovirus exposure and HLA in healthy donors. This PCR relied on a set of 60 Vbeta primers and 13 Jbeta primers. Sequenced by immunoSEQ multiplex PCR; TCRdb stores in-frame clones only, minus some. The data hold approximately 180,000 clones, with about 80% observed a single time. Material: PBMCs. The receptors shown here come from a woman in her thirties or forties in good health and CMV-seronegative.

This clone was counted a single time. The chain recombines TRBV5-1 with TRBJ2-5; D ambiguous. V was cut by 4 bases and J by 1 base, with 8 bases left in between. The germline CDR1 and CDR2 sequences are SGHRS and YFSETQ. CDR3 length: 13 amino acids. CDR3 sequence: CASSVRLQETQYF. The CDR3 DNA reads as TGCGCCAGCAGCGTGAGGCTCCAAGAGACCCAGTACTTC.

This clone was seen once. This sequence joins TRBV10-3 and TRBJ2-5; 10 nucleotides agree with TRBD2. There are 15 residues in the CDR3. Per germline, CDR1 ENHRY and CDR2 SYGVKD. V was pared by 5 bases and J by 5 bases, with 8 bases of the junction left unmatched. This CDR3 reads CAISPSGSQAETQYF. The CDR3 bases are TGTGCCATCAGTCCTAGCGGGAGTCAAGCGGAGACCCAGTACTTC.

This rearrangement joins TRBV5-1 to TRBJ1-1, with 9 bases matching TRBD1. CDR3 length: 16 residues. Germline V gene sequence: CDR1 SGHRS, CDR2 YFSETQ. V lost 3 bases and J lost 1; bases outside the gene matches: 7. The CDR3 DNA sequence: TGCGCCAGCAGCTGGGACAGGGTTGATACGAACACTGAAGCTTTCTTT. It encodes CASSWDRVDTNTEAFF.

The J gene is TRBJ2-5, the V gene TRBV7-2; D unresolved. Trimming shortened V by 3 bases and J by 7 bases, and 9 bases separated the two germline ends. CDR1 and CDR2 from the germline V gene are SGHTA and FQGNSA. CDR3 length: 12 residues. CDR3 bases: TGTGCCAGCAGCTTGGTACTCGGGACCCAGTACTTC. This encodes CASSLVLGTQYF.

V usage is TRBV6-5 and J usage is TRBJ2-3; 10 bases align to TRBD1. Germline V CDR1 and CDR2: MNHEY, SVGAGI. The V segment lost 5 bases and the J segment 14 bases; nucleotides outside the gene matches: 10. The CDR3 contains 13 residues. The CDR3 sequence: CASSRDRGRLPYF. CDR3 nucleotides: TGTGCCAGCAGTCGCGACAGGGGGCGCCTCCCGTATTTT.

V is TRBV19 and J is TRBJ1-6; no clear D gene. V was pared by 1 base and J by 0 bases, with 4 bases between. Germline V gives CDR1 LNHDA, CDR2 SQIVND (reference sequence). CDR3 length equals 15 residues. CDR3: CASSIASSYNSPLHF. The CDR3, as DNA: TGTGCCAGTAGTATAGCTAGCTCCTATAATTCACCCCTCCACTTT.

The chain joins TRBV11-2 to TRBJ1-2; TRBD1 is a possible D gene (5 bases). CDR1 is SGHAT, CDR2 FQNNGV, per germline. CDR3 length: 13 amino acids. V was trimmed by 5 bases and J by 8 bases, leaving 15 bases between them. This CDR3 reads CASSQSGTDGYTF. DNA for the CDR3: TGTGCCAGCAGCCAGTCAGGGACTGACGGCTACACCTTC.

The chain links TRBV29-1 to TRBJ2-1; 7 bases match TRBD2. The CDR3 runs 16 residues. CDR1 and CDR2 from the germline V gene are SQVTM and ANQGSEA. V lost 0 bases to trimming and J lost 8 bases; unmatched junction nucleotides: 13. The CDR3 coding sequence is TGCAGCGTTGAAGATTCGGGGAAGCGGGGTTCCTATGAGCAGTTCTTC. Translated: CSVEDSGKRGSYEQFF.

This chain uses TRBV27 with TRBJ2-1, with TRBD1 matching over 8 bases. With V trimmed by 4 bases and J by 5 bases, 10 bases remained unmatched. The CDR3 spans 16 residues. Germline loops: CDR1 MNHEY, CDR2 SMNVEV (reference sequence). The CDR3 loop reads CASSSRTGWGNNEQFF. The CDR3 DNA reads TGTGCCAGCAGTTCCCGGACAGGGTGGGGGAACAATGAGCAGTTCTTC.

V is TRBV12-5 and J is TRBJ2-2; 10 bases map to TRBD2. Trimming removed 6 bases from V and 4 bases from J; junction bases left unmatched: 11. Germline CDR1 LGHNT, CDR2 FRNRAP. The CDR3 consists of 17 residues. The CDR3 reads CASGTGAGGTFTGELFF. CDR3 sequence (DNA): TGTGCTAGTGGAACCGGAGCGGGAGGGACCTTCACCGGGGAGCTGTTTTTT.

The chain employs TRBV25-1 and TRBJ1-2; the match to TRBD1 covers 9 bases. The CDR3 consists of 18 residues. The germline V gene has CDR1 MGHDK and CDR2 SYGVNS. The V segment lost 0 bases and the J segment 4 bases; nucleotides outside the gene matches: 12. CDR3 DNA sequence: TGTGCCAGCAGTGAATACGGGTGGGACAGGGAACAGGGCTATGGCTACACCTTC. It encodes CASSEYGWDREQGYGYTF.

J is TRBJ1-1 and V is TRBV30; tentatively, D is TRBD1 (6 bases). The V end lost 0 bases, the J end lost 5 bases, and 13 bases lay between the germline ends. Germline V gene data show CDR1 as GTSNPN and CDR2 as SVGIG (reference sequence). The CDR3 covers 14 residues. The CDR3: CAWSVRQVQTEAFF. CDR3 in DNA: TGTGCCTGGAGTGTAAGACAGGTTCAAACTGAAGCTTTCTTT. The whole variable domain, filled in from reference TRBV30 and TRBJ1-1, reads SQTIHQWPATLVQPVGSPLSLECTVEGTSNPNLYWYRQAAGRGLQLLFYSVGIGQISSEVPQNLSASRPQDRQFILSSKKLLLSDSGFYLCAWSVRQVQTEAFFGQGTRLTVV.

CDR3 sequence reads: CASSPSGNTGELFF. The CDR3 region has the DNA TGTGCCAGCAGCCCTAGCGGGAACACCGGGGAGCTGTTTTTT. The gene calls are TRBV7-2 and TRBJ2-2; 7 bases fit TRBD2. Germline values: CDR1 SGHTA, CDR2 FQGNSA. V lost 5 bases and J lost 1; bases outside the gene matches: 1. CDR3 size: 14 residues. The whole variable domain, filled in from reference TRBV7-2 and TRBJ2-2, reads GAGVSQSPSNKVTEKGKDVELRCDPISGHTALYWYRQSLGQGLEFLIYFQGNSAPDKSGLPSDRFSAERTGGSVSTLTIQRTQQEDSAVYLCASSPSGNTGELFFGEGSRLTVL.